The text below deals with one T cell receptor (beta chain). Its antigen remains unidentified. The CDR3 covers 14 residues. Germline values: CDR1 GTSNPN, CDR2 SVGIG (reference sequence). Deletions cut 1 base from V and 2 bases from J, with 12 bases between. TCRdb keeps only in-frame clones here, not all; method: immunoSEQ multiplex PCR. The sample shows fewer than 35,000 clones, around 84% of them seen only once. Time point meaning: cycle 4 day 1 (C4D1), after less than seven weeks of nivolumab. There was relapse after autologous stem cell transplantation in every patient, and there was variation in brentuximab vedotin exposure. Magnetic negative selection of thawed PBMCs was the method by which CD4+ T cells were purified. These data come from a study of PD-1 blockade in classical Hodgkin lymphoma. Study summary: Each patient was given nivolumab 3 mg/kg through a vein every 2 weeks. Study findings and constraints: Healthy donors were reported to have higher baseline TCR diversity than newly diagnosed patients.

The TCR comes from a human donor with classical Hodgkin lymphoma. The sample here was CD4+ T cells from blood, taken before the fourth cycle of nivolumab. The chain has TRBV30 and TRBJ2-7; perhaps TRBD2 as D (6 bases). The CDR3 DNA sequence: TGTGCCTGGAGTGGTCCGACTAGACCCTACGAGCAGTACTTC. Translation: CAWSGPTRPYEQYF.